These 5 T cell receptor beta chains originate from one sample sequenced in a study of prognosis after radiotherapy for stage I lung cancer (dated by TCRdb to about 2021). Data came from an Illumina HiSeq 3000. The TCR beta CDR3 region was amplified from genomic DNA by two rounds of multiplex PCR. The first PCR round used primers specific to each TRBV and TRBJ gene, and the primer sequences were filed in Chinese patent CN105087789A. Starting from the raw public reads, TCRdb applied fastp trimming at Q25, assembled clones with MiXCR and retained in-frame beta chains. Merged by CDR3 protein, the rows form single entries marked with the most common genes and DNA. The sample data list more than 30,000 distinct CDR3 sequences, and 25% to 40% of these were observed just once. Clones ranked in the top ten supply more than 30% of the sample. The sequenced sample was PBMCs, obtained before or after stereotactic body radiation therapy (not recorded which). These receptors originate from a donor of 50 years or more with non-small cell lung cancer.

This clonotype has ten or more counts. The V gene is TRBV19, the J gene TRBJ1-5; D not certain. V shed 4 bases and J shed 2 bases, with 15 bases lying between them. CDR3 length: 16 amino acids. Germline loops: CDR1 LNHDA, CDR2 SQIVND (reference sequence). CDR3 coding DNA: TGTGCCAGTAGTACGTCCCGGGGTGATGGCAATCAGCCCCAGCATTTT. Its protein is CASSTSRGDGNQPQHF.

Worth noting for this clonotype: Relative to the germline gene, one junction end is altered; a read error may explain this. The V and J genes are TRBV28 and TRBJ2-7; TRBD1 matches at 9 bases. The V gene's germline CDR1 is MDHEN and CDR2 SYDVKM. The CDR3 extends over 16 amino acids. The CDR3 loop is CASRFSGTGYTGELYF. In DNA form, the CDR3 reads TGTGCCAGCAGATTCTCCGGGACAGGGTACACCGGGGAGCTGTACTTC. The variable domain in full, with the rest retrieved from reference TRBV28 and TRBJ2-7, is DVKVTQSSRYLVKRTGEKVFLECVQDMDHENMFWYRQDPGLGLRLIYFSYDVKMKEKGDIPEGYSVSREKKERFSLILESASTNQTSMYLCASRFSGTGYTGELYFGPGTRLTVT.

The table lists this clonotype with many counts. The CDR3 spells CASSLDPVRGGDEQFF. The CDR3, as DNA: TGTGCCAGCAGCTTAGATCCAGTACGGGGAGGGGATGAGCAGTTCTTC. The genes are TRBV7-3 and TRBJ2-1, with TRBD2 matching 7 bases. Germline CDR1 is SGHTA and CDR2 is FQGTGA. This CDR3 is built from 16 residues. J lost 8 bases, V lost 2 bases, and 12 bases had no gene match.

This clonotype was seen ten or more times. The chain combines TRBV19 with TRBJ2-7; 7 nucleotides agree with TRBD2. With V trimmed by 6 bases and J by 2 bases, 4 bases remained unmatched. Germline V lookup: CDR1 LNHDA, CDR2 SQIVND (reference sequence). This CDR3 is built from 13 residues. In nucleotides, the CDR3 is TGTGCCAGTAGCCCCACTAGCGCCTACGAGCAGTACTTC. It codes for CASSPTSAYEQYF.

As to this clonotype: The junction departs from germline at one end; a sequencing error may be responsible. This sequence joins TRBV18 and TRBJ2-7, with D hard to call. Germline V gene lookup returns CDR1 KGHSH and CDR2 LQKENI. This CDR3 is 14 amino acids long. The CDR3: CANSPPGTPYEQYF. CDR3 nucleotide sequence: TGTGCCAACTCACCACCAGGTACCCCCTACGAGCAGTACTTC.